This T cell receptor beta chain was sequenced for a study of Graves' ophthalmopathy and Graves' hyperthyroidism. This CDR3 comprises 14 residues. The germline gives CDR1 LNHDA, CDR2 SQIVND (reference sequence). V gave up 2 bases and J gave up 4 bases, with 11 bases separating them. As the template, RNA transcripts were used to amplify TCR beta CDR3 regions. RT-PCR with HTBI primers came first, then second-round multiplex PCR. A single record per CDR3 protein comes from TCRdb applying MiXCR to the multiplex PCR reads. This sample has over a million distinct CDR3 sequences, with about 36% found just once.

Sequenced sample: peripheral blood or thyroid tissue (not recorded which). The TCR originated in an adult man with Graves' hyperthyroidism. The rearrangement links TRBV19 to TRBJ1-1, with D possibly TRBD1 on 5 matching bases. The CDR3 is CASSIQGRGTEAFF. The CDR3, as DNA: TGTGCCAGTAGTATACAGGGTCGGGGCACTGAAGCTTTCTTT.